These 27 T cell receptor beta chains were sequenced from one sample in a study of patients and donors after allogeneic stem cell transplantation (dated by TCRdb to between 2020 and 2021). Libraries were prepared through RT-PCR. The sequencing machine was a NextSeq 550. The public reads were reprocessed in TCRdb via fastp at Q25 and MiXCR, keeping in-frame beta chains. A single entry per CDR3 protein holds the most common genes and DNA from its merged rows. In this sample the table shows 150,000 to 250,000 distinct CDR3 sequences, roughly 40% of which occur a single time. The ten largest make up approximately 32% of the sample. Sequencing used blood, either unsorted or a sorted T cell fraction (not recorded which). The receptors originated from a human donor who was either an allogeneic HSCT recipient or a stem cell or donor lymphocyte infusion donor (not recorded which). It is not recorded whose cells these are; they may come from a transplant donor.

This chain links TRBV7-2 with TRBJ1-1; perhaps TRBD1 as D (6 bases). Germline loops: CDR1 SGHTA, CDR2 FQGNSA. This CDR3 contains 12 residues. Deletions cut 5 bases from V and 4 bases from J, with 8 bases between. The chain's CDR3 is CASSNRVTEAFF. Written as DNA, the CDR3 is TGTGCCAGCAGCAACAGGGTCACTGAAGCTTTCTTT.

This clonotype was seen a handful of times. J is TRBJ1-3 and V is TRBV9; D not resolved. Germline V CDR1 and CDR2: SGDLS, YYNGEE. V was shortened by 2 bases and J by 0 bases, with 6 bases between the two germline ends. The CDR3 is made up of 14 amino acids. CDR3 DNA: TGTGCCAGCAGCGTTTTTGGCTCTGGAAACACCATATATTTT. Its protein product is CASSVFGSGNTIYF. The full variable domain, with the rest looked up from reference TRBV9 and TRBJ1-3, is DSGVTQTPKHLITATGQRVTLRCSPRSGDLSVYWYQQSLDQGLQFLIQYYNGEERAKGNILERFSAQQFPDLHSELNLSSLELGDSALYFCASSVFGSGNTIYFGEGSWLTVV.

This clonotype came up a few times. V usage is TRBV13 and J usage is TRBJ2-1; the match to TRBD2 covers 15 bases. This CDR3 has 21 amino acids. After removal of 4 bases from V and 5 bases from J, the junction contained 18 bases not matched to a gene. Germline CDR1 PRHDT, CDR2 FYEKMQ (reference sequence). This CDR3 is CASSSTPSEGLAGGFDNEQFF. Written as DNA, the CDR3 is TGTGCCAGCAGCTCTACCCCCTCAGAGGGACTAGCGGGAGGTTTTGACAATGAGCAGTTCTTC.

This clonotype was counted a few times. This chain connects TRBV3-1 to TRBJ1-5, with D perhaps TRBD1 (5 bases). V lost 4 bases and J lost 0, with 10 bases in between. Germline V CDR1 and CDR2: LGHDT, YNNKEL (reference sequence). There are 15 residues in the CDR3. Here the CDR3 reads CASSRRGYSNQPQHF. CDR3 nucleotide sequence: TGTGCCAGCAGCCGTAGGGGTTATAGCAATCAGCCCCAGCATTTT. The complete variable domain, with remaining parts taken from reference TRBV3-1 and TRBJ1-5, reads DTAVSQTPKYLVTQMGNDKSIKCEQNLGHDTMYWYKQDSKKFLKIMFSYNNKELIINETVPNRFSPKSPDKAHLNLHINSLELGDSAVYFCASSRRGYSNQPQHFGDGTRLSIL.

The rearrangement links TRBV2 to TRBJ2-1; no reliable D call. The CDR3 runs to 14 residues. Germline CDR1 and CDR2: SNHLY and FYNNEI. V dropped 2 bases and J dropped 9 bases, with 14 bases sitting between them. The CDR3 region is CASSEWLGLGEQFF. CDR3 DNA: TGTGCCAGCAGTGAATGGCTAGGCTTAGGTGAGCAGTTCTTC.

This clonotype has more than one count but fewer than ten. CDR3 region: CATSAPTRPVEGFMNTEAFF. CDR3 in DNA: TGTGCCACCAGTGCCCCAACTCGGCCCGTCGAGGGATTCATGAACACTGAAGCTTTCTTT. The rearrangement uses TRBV24-1 and TRBJ1-1; D unresolved. CDR3 length equals 20 residues. The germline CDR1 and CDR2 sequences are KGHDR and SFDVKD. V lost 5 bases to trimming and J lost 0 bases, with 27 bases between them.

The count of this clonotype is one. The rearrangement uses TRBV12-3 or TRBV12-4 and TRBJ1-6; possibly TRBD1 for D (5 bases). V gave up 0 bases and J gave up 2 bases, with 11 bases separating them. The CDR3 length is 17 residues. This CDR3 is CASSLAVGATYNSPLHF. DNA for the CDR3: TGTGCCAGCAGTTTAGCCGTCGGGGCGACCTATAATTCACCCCTCCACTTT.

The chain links TRBV28 to TRBJ1-2; D is undetermined. The germline V gene encodes CDR1 MDHEN and CDR2 SYDVKM. The V and J ends lost 3 bases and 3 bases respectively, with 8 bases between them. The CDR3 runs to 13 residues. For the CDR3, the DNA is TGTGCCAGCAGTTTCCAGGCAGACTATGGCTACACCTTC. Its translation is CASSFQADYGYTF.

This chain joins TRBV6-5 and TRBJ1-2; D is undetermined. Trimming removed 0 bases at V and 2 bases at J, with 1 base between. Per germline, CDR1 MNHEY and CDR2 SVGAGI. There are 12 residues in the CDR3. The CDR3, as DNA: TGTGCCAGCAGTTACTCCAACTATGGCTACACCTTC. Its protein product is CASSYSNYGYTF.

This clonotype was found a few times. The chain has TRBV20-1 and TRBJ1-5; D gene unclear. CDR3 length equals 13 residues. Deletions cut 0 bases from V and 4 bases from J, with 7 bases between. From germline, CDR1 is DFQATT and CDR2 SNEGSKA (reference sequence). In DNA, the CDR3 is TGCAGTGCTAGAGATCCGTATAATCAGCCCCAGCATTTT. Its protein product is CSARDPYNQPQHF.

The chain carries TRBV12-3 or TRBV12-4 and TRBJ1-1; a possible D gene is TRBD1 (5 bases). V was pared by 5 bases and J by 4 bases, with 14 bases between. This CDR3 spans 14 amino acids. CDR3: CASSPPGVATEAFF. CDR3 DNA: TGTGCCAGCAGTCCTCCGGGGGTGGCCACTGAAGCTTTCTTT.

The chain joins TRBV4-3 to TRBJ2-1; TRBD2 is a possible D gene (6 bases). The CDR3 loop spans 16 amino acids. Germline V lookup: CDR1 LGHNA, CDR2 YSLEER. The ends were cut back, 3 bases at V and 0 bases at J, with 12 bases in the middle. The CDR3 DNA is TGCGCCAGCAGCCACGAGCGGGTTAGCTCCTACAATGAGCAGTTCTTC. As protein: CASSHERVSSYNEQFF.

The rearrangement uses TRBV5-1 and TRBJ2-2; 7 bases match TRBD2. Germline CDR1 reads SGHRS; CDR2 reads YFSETQ. The CDR3 covers 17 residues. V was pared by 1 base and J by 4 bases, with 10 bases of the junction left unmatched. The CDR3 region is CASSLNAAGVGTGELFF. In DNA, the CDR3 is TGCGCCAGCAGCTTGAATGCGGCGGGAGTTGGCACCGGGGAGCTGTTTTTT.

This chain joins TRBV19 and TRBJ1-2, with TRBD1 as a possible D gene (5 bases). Germline values: CDR1 LNHDA, CDR2 SQIVND (reference sequence). The CDR3 has 16 residues. The germline V and J ends were trimmed by 5 bases and 1 base, with 17 bases remaining between them. The CDR3 region has the DNA TGTGCCAGTAGTTACAGGCAGGAGCGGATTAACTATGGCTACACCTTC. Translating it yields CASSYRQERINYGYTF.

This rearrangement joins TRBV29-1 to TRBJ1-2; D uncertain. CDR3 length equals 12 residues. V dropped 4 bases and J dropped 0 bases, with 6 bases sitting between them. Germline assignment: CDR1 SQVTM and CDR2 ANQGSEA. In DNA, the CDR3 is TGCAGCGTTGCACAGACTAACTATGGCTACACCTTC. Residues: CSVAQTNYGYTF.

The table lists this clonotype with a few counts. This chain uses TRBV12-3 or TRBV12-4 with TRBJ1-1, with D hard to call. V shed 3 bases and J shed 4 bases, with 12 bases lying between them. The CDR3 loop spans 14 amino acids. DNA for the CDR3: TGTGCCAGCAGTTTGGCGGCTCAGTCCACTGAAGCTTTCTTT. Protein product: CASSLAAQSTEAFF.

A note on this clonotype: This may stem from a read error, because a much larger clone lies one nucleotide away. The V call is TRBV10-3, the J call TRBJ2-4; 8 positions match TRBD2. Germline CDR1 and CDR2: ENHRY and SYGVKD. The CDR3 contains 13 residues. CDR3 coding DNA: TGTGCCACCCAGAGCGGGAGTGCGGACATTCAGCACTTC. It translates to CATQSGSADIQHF.

In this sample, this clonotype turned up a few times. V is TRBV5-1 and J is TRBJ2-7; D ambiguous. This CDR3 has 13 amino acids. The V and J ends lost 1 base and 3 bases respectively, with 8 bases between them. Germline CDR1 and CDR2: SGHRS and YFSETQ. The CDR3 is CASSLFLDYEQYF. Written as DNA, the CDR3 is TGCGCCAGCAGCTTGTTCCTTGACTACGAGCAGTACTTC.

The chain employs TRBV7-2 and TRBJ2-3; D remains ambiguous. This CDR3 has 14 amino acids. The germline V gene encodes CDR1 SGHTA and CDR2 FQGNSA. The V end lost 1 base, the J end lost 6 bases, and 11 bases lay between the germline ends. The CDR3 reads CASSLEGSADTQYF. CDR3 in DNA: TGTGCCAGCAGCTTAGAAGGCTCTGCGGATACGCAGTATTTT.

This chain links TRBV3-1 with TRBJ2-7, with 10 bases that match TRBD2. CDR3 length: 14 residues. The germline gives CDR1 LGHDT, CDR2 YNNKEL (reference sequence). The trim removed 7 bases at V and 1 base at J, leaving 4 bases unmatched. The CDR3 loop reads CASTGTSASYEQYF. CDR3 sequence (DNA): TGTGCCAGCACTGGGACTAGCGCGTCCTACGAGCAGTACTTC.

V and J are TRBV6-6 and TRBJ1-2, with D possibly matching TRBD1 (5 bases). The CDR3 consists of 14 residues. V was trimmed by 7 bases and J by 4 bases, leaving 16 bases between them. Germline CDR1 and CDR2: MNHNY and SVGAGI (reference sequence). CDR3 loop: CASTQTERPYGYTF. CDR3 nucleotide sequence: TGTGCCAGCACCCAGACAGAGAGACCCTATGGCTACACCTTC.

A few counts support this clonotype. The CDR3 nucleotides are TGTGCCACCAGCAGGGCCGGGACCCTCGGCTCGGCTTTCTTT. Its translation is CATSRAGTLGSAFF. The chain joins TRBV15 to TRBJ1-1; the D gene is possibly TRBD1 (5 bases). CDR3 length: 14 residues. V lost 3 bases and J 11 bases, leaving 19 bases between the germline ends. Germline loops: CDR1 LNHNV, CDR2 YYDKDF (reference sequence).

This rearrangement joins TRBV7-2 to TRBJ2-4; 7 bases align to TRBD2. Unmatched junction bases numbered 7, after V lost 5 bases and J lost 12 bases. This CDR3 is 12 amino acids long. Germline V gene data show CDR1 as SGHTA and CDR2 as FQGNSA. In DNA, the CDR3 is TGTGCCAGCAGCCATAATCGGGACTATCAGTACTTC. Its translation is CASSHNRDYQYF.

The rearrangement uses TRBV5-1 and TRBJ2-5, with TRBD1 matching over 8 bases. This CDR3 region has 13 residues. Germline V gene sequence: CDR1 SGHRS, CDR2 YFSETQ. Trimming took 4 bases from V and 5 from J; bases not matched to a gene: 4. CDR3 nucleotide sequence: TGCGCCAGCAGCCCGGACAGGGCGGAGACCCAGTACTTC. This sequence encodes CASSPDRAETQYF.

This chain connects TRBV5-5 to TRBJ2-3, with 7 positions matching TRBD1. There are 16 residues in the CDR3. The germline V gene encodes CDR1 SGHKS and CDR2 YYEKEE (reference sequence). The V segment lost 3 bases and the J segment 3 bases; nucleotides outside the gene matches: 10. For the CDR3, the DNA is TGTGCCAGCAGCTCTAGCCAGGGGGTAGGAACAGATACGCAGTATTTT. It is translated as CASSSSQGVGTDTQYF.

The sample holds a few counts of this clonotype. Here the CDR3 DNA reads TGTGCCAGCACCGACAGGGCCTACGAGCAGTACTTC. Translation gives CASTDRAYEQYF. This chain joins TRBV6-6 and TRBJ2-7; TRBD1 matches 7 bases. Germline lookup yields CDR1 MNHNY and CDR2 SVGAGI (reference sequence). V lost 7 bases, J lost 2 bases, and 2 bases stayed unmatched. The CDR3 is made up of 12 amino acids.

This clonotype is a singleton in its sample. The chain is built from TRBV7-9 and TRBJ1-2; TRBD1 is a possible D gene (6 bases). The V end lost 0 bases, the J end lost 7 bases, and 18 bases lay between the germline ends. The CDR3 totals 16 residues. CDR1 is SEHNR, CDR2 FQNEAQ, per germline (reference sequence). The CDR3 DNA follows: TGTGCCAGCAGCTTAGCATCCACGGACAGTTTATTTGGCTACACCTTC. Translating gives CASSLASTDSLFGYTF.